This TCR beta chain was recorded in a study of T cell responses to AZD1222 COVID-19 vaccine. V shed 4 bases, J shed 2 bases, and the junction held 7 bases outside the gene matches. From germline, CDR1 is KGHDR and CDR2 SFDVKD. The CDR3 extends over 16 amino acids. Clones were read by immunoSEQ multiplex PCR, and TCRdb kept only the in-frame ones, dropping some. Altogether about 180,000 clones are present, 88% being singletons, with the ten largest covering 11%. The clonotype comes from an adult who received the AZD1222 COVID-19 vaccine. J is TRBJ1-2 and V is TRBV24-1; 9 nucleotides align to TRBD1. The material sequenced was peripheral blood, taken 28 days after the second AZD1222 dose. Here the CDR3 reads CATSDGTTGGNYGYTF. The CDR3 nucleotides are TGTGCCACCAGTGACGGAACAACAGGGGGCAACTATGGCTACACCTTC.